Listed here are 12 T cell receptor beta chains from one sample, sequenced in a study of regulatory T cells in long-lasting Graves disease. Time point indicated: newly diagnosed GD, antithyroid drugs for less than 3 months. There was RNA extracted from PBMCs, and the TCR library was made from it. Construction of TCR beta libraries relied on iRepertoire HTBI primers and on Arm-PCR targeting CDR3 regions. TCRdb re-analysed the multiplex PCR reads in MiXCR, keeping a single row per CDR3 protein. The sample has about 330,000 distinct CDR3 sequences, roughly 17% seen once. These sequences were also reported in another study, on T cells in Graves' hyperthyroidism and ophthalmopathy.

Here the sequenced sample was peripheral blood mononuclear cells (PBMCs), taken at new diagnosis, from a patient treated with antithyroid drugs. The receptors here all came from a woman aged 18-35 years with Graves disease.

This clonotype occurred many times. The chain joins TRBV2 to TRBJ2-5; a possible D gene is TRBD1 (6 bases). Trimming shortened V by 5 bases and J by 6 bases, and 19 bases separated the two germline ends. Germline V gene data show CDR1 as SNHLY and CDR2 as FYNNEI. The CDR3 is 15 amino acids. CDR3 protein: CASSRTGSGRQTQYF. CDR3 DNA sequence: TGTGCCAGCAGTCGAACAGGGTCGGGCAGACAGACCCAGTACTTC.

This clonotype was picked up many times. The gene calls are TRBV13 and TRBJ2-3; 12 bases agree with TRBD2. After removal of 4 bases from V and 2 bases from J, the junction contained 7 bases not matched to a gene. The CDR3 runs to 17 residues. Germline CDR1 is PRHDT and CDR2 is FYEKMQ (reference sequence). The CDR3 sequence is CASSYGGLAGYTDTQYF. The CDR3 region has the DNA TGTGCCAGCAGCTACGGTGGACTAGCGGGATACACAGATACGCAGTATTTT.

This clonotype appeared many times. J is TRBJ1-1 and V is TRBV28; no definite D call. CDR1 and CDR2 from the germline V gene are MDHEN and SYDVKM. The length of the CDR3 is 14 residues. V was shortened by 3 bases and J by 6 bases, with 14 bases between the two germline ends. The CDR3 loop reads CASSLKAGFAEAFF. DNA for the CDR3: TGTGCCAGCAGTTTGAAGGCAGGTTTCGCTGAAGCTTTCTTT.

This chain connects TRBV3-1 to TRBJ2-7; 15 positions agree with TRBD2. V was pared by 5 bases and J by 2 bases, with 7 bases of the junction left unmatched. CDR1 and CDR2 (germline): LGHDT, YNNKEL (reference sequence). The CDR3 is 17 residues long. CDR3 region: CASSLGLAGGRTYEQYF. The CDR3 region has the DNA TGTGCCAGCAGCTTGGGACTAGCGGGGGGCCGGACCTACGAGCAGTACTTC.

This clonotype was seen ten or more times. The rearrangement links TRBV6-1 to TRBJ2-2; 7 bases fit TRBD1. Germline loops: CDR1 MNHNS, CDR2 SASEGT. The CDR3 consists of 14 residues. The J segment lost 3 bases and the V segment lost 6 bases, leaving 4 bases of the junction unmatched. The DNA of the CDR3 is TGTGCCAGCAGAGCCGGGACAGACACCGGGGAGCTGTTTTTT. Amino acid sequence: CASRAGTDTGELFF.

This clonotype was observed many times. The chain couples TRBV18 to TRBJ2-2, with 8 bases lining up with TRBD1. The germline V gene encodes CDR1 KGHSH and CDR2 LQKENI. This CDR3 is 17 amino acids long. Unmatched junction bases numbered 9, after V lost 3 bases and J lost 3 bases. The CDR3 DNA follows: TGTGCCAGCTCACCGTTTGGACAGGGAGTCGACACCGGGGAGCTGTTTTTT. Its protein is CASSPFGQGVDTGELFF.

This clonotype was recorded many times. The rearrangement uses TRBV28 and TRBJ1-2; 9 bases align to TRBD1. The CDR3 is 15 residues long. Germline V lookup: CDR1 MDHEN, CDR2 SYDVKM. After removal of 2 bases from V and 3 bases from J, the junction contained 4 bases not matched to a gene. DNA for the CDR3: TGTGCCAGCAGTTTAGATACAGGGGGCGACTATGGCTACACCTTC. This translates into CASSLDTGGDYGYTF.

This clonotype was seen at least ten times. The CDR3: CASTSGSVYNEQFF. The CDR3 DNA is TGTGCCAGCACTAGCGGGAGTGTCTACAATGAGCAGTTCTTC. This rearrangement joins TRBV6-2 or TRBV6-3 to TRBJ2-1, with 10 bases matching TRBD2. This CDR3 contains 14 residues. Germline lookup yields CDR1 MNHEY and CDR2 SVGEGT. The V and J ends lost 7 bases and 3 bases, in that order; junction bases with no gene match: 3.

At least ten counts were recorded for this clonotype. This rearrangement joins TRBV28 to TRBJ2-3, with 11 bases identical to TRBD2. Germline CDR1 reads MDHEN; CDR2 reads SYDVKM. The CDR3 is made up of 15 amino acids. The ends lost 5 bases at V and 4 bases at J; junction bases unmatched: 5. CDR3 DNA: TGTGCCAGCAGTGTGACTAGCGGGGTCCCAGATACGCAGTATTTT. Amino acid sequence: CASSVTSGVPDTQYF.

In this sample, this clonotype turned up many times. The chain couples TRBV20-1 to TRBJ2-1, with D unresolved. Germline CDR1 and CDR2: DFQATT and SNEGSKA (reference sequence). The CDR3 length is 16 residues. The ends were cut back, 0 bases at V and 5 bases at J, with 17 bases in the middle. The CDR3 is CSARDYLRLGDNEQFF. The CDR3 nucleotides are TGCAGTGCTAGAGATTATCTCAGGTTAGGAGACAATGAGCAGTTCTTC.

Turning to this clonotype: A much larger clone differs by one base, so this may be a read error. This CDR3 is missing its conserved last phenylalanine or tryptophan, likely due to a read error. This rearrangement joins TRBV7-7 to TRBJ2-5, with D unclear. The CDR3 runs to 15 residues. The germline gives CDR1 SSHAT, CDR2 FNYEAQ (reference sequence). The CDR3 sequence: CASSPLRGNQETQYL. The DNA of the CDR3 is TGTGCTAGCAGCCCGCTCCGCGGAAACCAAGAGACCCAGTACCTC.

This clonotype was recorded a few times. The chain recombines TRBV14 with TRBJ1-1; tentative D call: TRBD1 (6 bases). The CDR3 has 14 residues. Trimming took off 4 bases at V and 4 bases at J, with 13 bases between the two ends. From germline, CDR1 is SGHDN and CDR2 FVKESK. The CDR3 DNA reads TGTGCCAGCAGCCGCCAAACAGGGTCCACTGAAGCTTTCTTT. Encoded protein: CASSRQTGSTEAFF. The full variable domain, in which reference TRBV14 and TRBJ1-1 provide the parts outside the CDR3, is EAGVTQFPSHSVIEKGQTVTLRCDPISGHDNLYWYRRVMGKEIKFLLHFVKESKQDESGMPNNRFLAERTGGTYSTLKVQPAELEDSGVYFCASSRQTGSTEAFFGQGTRLTVV.